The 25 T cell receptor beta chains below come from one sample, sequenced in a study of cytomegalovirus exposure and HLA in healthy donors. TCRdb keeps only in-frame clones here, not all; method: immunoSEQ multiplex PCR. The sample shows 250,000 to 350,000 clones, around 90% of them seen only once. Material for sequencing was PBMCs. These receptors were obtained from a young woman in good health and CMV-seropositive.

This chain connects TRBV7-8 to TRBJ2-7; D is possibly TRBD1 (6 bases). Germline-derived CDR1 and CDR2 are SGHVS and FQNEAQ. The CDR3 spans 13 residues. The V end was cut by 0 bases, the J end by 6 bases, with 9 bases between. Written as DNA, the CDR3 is TGTGCCAGCAGCTTAGCCCCAGGGGTCGAGCAGTACTTC. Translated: CASSLAPGVEQYF.

CDR3 amino acids: CASKLTGRGYGYTF. The CDR3 DNA reads TGTGCCAGCAAACTAACAGGGAGGGGGTATGGCTACACCTTC. The rearrangement joins TRBV27 to TRBJ1-2; TRBD1 is a possible D gene (6 bases). With 7 bases removed from V and 5 bases from J, the gap between germline ends came to 17 bases. Germline V gene lookup returns CDR1 MNHEY and CDR2 SMNVEV (reference sequence). The CDR3 loop spans 14 amino acids.

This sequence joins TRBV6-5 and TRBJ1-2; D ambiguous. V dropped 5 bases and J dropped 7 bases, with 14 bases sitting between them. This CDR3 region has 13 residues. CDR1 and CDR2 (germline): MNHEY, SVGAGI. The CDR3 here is CASSVRSMGGYTF. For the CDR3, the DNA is TGTGCCAGCAGTGTTAGGTCCATGGGTGGCTACACCTTC.

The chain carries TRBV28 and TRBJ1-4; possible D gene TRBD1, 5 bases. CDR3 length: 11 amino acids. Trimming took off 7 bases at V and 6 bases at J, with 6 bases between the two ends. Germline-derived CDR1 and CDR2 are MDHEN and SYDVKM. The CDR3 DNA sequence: TGTGCCAGCATGGGGGATGAAAAACTGTTTTTT. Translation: CASMGDEKLFF.

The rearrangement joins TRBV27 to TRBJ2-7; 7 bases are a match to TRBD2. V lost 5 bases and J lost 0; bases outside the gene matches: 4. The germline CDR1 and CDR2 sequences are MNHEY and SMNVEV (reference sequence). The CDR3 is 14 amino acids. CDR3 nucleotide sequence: TGTGCCAGCAGTCTATGGGAGGGCTCCTACGAGCAGTACTTC. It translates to CASSLWEGSYEQYF.

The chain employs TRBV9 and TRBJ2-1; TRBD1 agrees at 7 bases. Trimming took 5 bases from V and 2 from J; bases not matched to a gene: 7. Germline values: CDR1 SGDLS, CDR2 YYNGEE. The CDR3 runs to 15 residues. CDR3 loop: CASRARDSPYNEQFF. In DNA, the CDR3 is TGTGCCAGCAGGGCAAGGGACAGCCCCTACAATGAGCAGTTCTTC.

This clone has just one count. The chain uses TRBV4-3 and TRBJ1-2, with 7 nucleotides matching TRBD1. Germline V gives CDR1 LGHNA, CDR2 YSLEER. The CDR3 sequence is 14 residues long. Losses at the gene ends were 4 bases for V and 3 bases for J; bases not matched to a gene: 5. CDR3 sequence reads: CASSPSTGDYGYTF. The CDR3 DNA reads TGCGCCAGCAGCCCATCCACAGGGGACTATGGCTACACCTTC.

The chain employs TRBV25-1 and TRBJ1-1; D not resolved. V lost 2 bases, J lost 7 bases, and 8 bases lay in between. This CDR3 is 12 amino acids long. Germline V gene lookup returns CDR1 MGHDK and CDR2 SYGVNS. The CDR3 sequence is CASSEMGSEAFF. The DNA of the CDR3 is TGTGCCAGCAGTGAAATGGGGAGTGAAGCTTTCTTT.

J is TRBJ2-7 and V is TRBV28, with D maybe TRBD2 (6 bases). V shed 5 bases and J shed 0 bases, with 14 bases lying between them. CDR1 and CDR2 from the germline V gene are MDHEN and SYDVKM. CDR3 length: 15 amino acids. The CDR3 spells CASSPPGEVSYEQYF. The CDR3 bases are TGTGCCAGCAGTCCTCCGGGGGAGGTCTCCTACGAGCAGTACTTC.

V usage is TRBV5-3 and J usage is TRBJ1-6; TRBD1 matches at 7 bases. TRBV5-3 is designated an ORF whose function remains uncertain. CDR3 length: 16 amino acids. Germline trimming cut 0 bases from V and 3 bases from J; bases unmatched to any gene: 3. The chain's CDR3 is CARSLAQGVYNSPLHF. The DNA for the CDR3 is TGTGCCAGAAGCTTGGCCCAGGGGGTCTATAATTCACCCCTCCACTTT.

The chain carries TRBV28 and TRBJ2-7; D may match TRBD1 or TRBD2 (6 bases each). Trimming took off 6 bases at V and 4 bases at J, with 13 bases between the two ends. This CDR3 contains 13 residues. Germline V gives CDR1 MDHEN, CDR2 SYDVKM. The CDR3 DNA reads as TGTGCCAGCAGGACACGGGGGCTTTACGAGCAGTACTTC. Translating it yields CASRTRGLYEQYF. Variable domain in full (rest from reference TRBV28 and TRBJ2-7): DVKVTQSSRYLVKRTGEKVFLECVQDMDHENMFWYRQDPGLGLRLIYFSYDVKMKEKGDIPEGYSVSREKKERFSLILESASTNQTSMYLCASRTRGLYEQYFGPGTRLTVT.

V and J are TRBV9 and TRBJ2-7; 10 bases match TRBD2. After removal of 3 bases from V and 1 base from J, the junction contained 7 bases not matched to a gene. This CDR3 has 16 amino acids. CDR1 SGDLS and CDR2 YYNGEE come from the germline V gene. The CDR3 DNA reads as TGTGCCAGCAGCGCCAAAGCGGGAGGGCCTTCCTACGAGCAGTACTTC. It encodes CASSAKAGGPSYEQYF.

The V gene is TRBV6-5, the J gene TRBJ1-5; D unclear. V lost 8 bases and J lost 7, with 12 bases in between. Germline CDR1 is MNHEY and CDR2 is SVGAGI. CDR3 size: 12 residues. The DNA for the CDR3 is TGTGCCAGCCGCCGTTTGGGGCAGCCCCAGCATTTT. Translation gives CASRRLGQPQHF.

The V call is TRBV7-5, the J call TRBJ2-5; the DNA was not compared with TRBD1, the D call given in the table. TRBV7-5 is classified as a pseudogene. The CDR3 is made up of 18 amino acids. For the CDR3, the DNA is TGTGCCAGAAGCAATCCCTGGGACAGGGTAACGCTACAAGAGACCCAGTACTTC. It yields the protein CARSNPWDRVTLQETQYF.

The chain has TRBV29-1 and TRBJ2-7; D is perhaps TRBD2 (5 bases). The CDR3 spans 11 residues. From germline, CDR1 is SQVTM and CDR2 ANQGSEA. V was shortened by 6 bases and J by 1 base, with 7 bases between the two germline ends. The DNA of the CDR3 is TGCAGCGTACGGACTTCCTACGAGCAGTACTTC. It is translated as CSVRTSYEQYF.

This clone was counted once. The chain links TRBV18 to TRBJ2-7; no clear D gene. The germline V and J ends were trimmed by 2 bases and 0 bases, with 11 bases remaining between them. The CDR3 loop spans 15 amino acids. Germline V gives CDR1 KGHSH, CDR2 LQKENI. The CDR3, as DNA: TGTGCCAGCTCACCAACAAACCAGTTCTCCTACGAGCAGTACTTC. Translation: CASSPTNQFSYEQYF.

The CDR3 sequence is CASRRGFGYEQYF. The CDR3 coding sequence is TGTGCCAGCAGGCGGGGGTTTGGGTACGAGCAGTACTTC. The chain links TRBV6-1 to TRBJ2-7; 7 bases line up with TRBD2. The CDR3 runs to 13 residues. The V gene end was trimmed by 6 bases and the J gene end by 4 bases; junction bases not matched to a gene: 6. Germline V gene lookup returns CDR1 MNHNS and CDR2 SASEGT.

CDR3 DNA: TGTGCCTGGAGTGGCGGGAGAGGGGGCTCCTATGGCTACACCTTC. Encoded protein: CAWSGGRGGSYGYTF. V usage is TRBV30 and J usage is TRBJ1-2, with 7 bases matching TRBD1. Germline lookup yields CDR1 GTSNPN and CDR2 SVGIG (reference sequence). V dropped 1 base and J dropped 4; count of bases not matched to a gene: 9. This CDR3 contains 15 residues.

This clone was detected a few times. This CDR3 reads CASSLTASGTSGRNEQFF. The CDR3 DNA follows: TGTGCCAGCAGCTTAACAGCCTCCGGGACTAGCGGGAGAAATGAGCAGTTCTTC. This chain uses TRBV7-6 with TRBJ2-1; 14 bases are shared with TRBD2. This CDR3 contains 18 residues. CDR1 SGHVS and CDR2 FNYEAQ come from the germline V gene. V was clipped by 2 bases and J by 7 bases; unmatched bases: 10.

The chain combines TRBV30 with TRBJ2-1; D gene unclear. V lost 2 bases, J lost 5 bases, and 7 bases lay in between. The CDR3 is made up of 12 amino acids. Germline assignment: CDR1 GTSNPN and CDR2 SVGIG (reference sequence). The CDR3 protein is CAWSFSNNEQFF. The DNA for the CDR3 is TGTGCCTGGAGTTTTAGTAACAATGAGCAGTTCTTC. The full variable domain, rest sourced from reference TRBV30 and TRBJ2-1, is SQTIHQWPATLVQPVGSPLSLECTVEGTSNPNLYWYRQAAGRGLQLLFYSVGIGQISSEVPQNLSASRPQDRQFILSSKKLLLSDSGFYLCAWSFSNNEQFFGPGTRLTVL.

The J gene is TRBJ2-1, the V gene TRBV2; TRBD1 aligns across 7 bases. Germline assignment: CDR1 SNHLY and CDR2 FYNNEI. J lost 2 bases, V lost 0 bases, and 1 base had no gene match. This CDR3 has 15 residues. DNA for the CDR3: TGTGCCAGCAGTGAAGCGAGGGGGCCCTACAATGAGCAGTTCTTC. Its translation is CASSEARGPYNEQFF.

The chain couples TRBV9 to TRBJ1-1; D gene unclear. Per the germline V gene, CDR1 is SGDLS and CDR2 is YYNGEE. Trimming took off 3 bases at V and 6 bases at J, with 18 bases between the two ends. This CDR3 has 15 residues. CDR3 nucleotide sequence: TGTGCCAGCAGCGCCCGGGATCCCGAGAAAGCTGAAGCTTTCTTT. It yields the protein CASSARDPEKAEAFF.

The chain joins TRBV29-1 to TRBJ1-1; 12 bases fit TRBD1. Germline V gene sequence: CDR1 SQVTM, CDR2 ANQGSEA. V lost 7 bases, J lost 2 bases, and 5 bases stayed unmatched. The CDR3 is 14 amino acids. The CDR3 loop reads CSARDRGRNTEAFF. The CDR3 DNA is TGCAGCGCCCGGGACAGGGGGCGAAACACTGAAGCTTTCTTT.

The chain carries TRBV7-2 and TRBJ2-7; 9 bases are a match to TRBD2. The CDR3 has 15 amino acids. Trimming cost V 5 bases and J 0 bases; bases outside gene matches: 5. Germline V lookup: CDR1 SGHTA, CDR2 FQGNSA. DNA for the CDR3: TGTGCCAGCAGCCGGACTAGCGTTAGCTCCTACGAGCAGTACTTC. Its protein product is CASSRTSVSSYEQYF.

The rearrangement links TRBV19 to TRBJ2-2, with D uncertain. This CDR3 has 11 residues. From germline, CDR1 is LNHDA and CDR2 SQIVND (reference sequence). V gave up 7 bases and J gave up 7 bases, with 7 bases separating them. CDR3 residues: CASTHGGELFF. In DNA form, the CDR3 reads TGTGCCAGTACCCATGGCGGGGAGCTGTTTTTT.